The rows below give T cell receptor beta chains drawn from one sample of a study of cytotoxic CD8 clonotypes in ibrutinib-treated CLL. The repertoire was sequenced with immunoSEQ multiplex PCR; TCRdb's copy has only in-frame clones and lacks some. The table includes approximately 350,000 clones, roughly two thirds detected once. Sequencing used PBMCs, obtained after 36 months of ibrutinib treatment. The receptors shown here come from a human donor with chronic lymphocytic leukemia. The CDR3 runs from the conserved cysteine through the conserved F or W. D genes are given only for firm matches. Some rows have no size entry. The others give once, few or many, or a class for an expanded clone.

V	D	J	size	CDR3	DNA
TRBV27	NA	TRBJ2-7	few	CASSSQGTYEQYF	TGTGCCAGCAGTTCTCAGGGTACCTACGAGCAGTACTTC
TRBV5-1	NA	TRBJ1-1	NA	CASSGGGLDTEAFF	TGCGCCAGCAGCGGCGGGGGTCTAGACACTGAAGCTTTCTTT
TRBV28	TRBD2	TRBJ2-5	NA	CASSELAGGQETQYF	TGTGCCAGCAGTGAACTAGCGGGGGGCCAAGAGACCCAGTACTTC
TRBV9	NA	TRBJ2-1	NA	CASSVALRASDDEQFF	TGTGCCAGCAGCGTAGCTTTGAGGGCTAGCGACGATGAGCAGTTCTTC
TRBV5-1	NA	TRBJ2-1	NA	CASSFFLPSSYNEQFF	TGCGCCAGCAGCTTTTTTCTCCCGAGCTCCTACAATGAGCAGTTCTTC
TRBV5-6	NA	TRBJ2-7	few	CASSWGDGSYEQYF	TGTGCCAGCAGTTGGGGGGACGGCTCCTACGAGCAGTACTTC
TRBV2	NA	TRBJ1-6	NA	CASSHLGQTQNSPLHF	TGTGCCAGCAGTCACCTCGGACAGACTCAGAATTCACCCCTCCACTTT
TRBV4-1	NA	TRBJ1-6	NA	CASSEGEGGRELNSPLHF	TGCGCCAGCAGCGAGGGGGAGGGGGGGCGAGAATTGAATTCACCCCTCCACTTT
TRBV7-2	NA	TRBJ1-6	NA	CASSLEDRNSPLHF	TGTGCCAGCAGCTTAGAGGACAGAAATTCACCCCTCCACTTT
TRBV2	NA	TRBJ2-5	NA	CASSTRHPRLQETQYF	TGTGCCAGCAGTACGAGACATCCCCGACTCCAAGAGACCCAGTACTTC
TRBV27	NA	TRBJ2-3	NA	CASSIRQVDTQYF	TGCGCCAGCAGTATCAGACAGGTAGATACGCAGTATTTT
TRBV18	NA	TRBJ1-2	NA	CASSPQQSASRYGYTF	TGTGCCAGCTCACCCCAGCAATCGGCGAGCCGCTATGGCTACACCTTC
TRBV14	TRBD1	TRBJ2-7	NA	CASSRDRKDEQYF	TGTGCCAGCAGCCGGGACAGGAAGGACGAGCAGTACTTC
TRBV2	NA	TRBJ2-5	NA	CASNGQIKETQYF	TGTGCCAGCAACGGACAGATAAAAGAGACCCAGTACTTC
TRBV11-2	TRBD2	TRBJ2-1	NA	CASSPTGGGAGNEQFF	TGTGCCAGCAGCCCTACGGGCGGGGGGGCCGGCAATGAGCAGTTCTTC
TRBV6-4	TRBD2	TRBJ2-1	once	CASSPSGIGGDEQFF	TGTGCCAGCAGTCCAAGCGGGATCGGGGGTGATGAGCAGTTCTTC
TRBV5-1	TRBD1	TRBJ2-7	NA	CASSSWDRTYEQYF	TGCGCCAGCAGCTCCTGGGACAGGACCTACGAGCAGTACTTC
TRBV2	TRBD1	TRBJ1-2	NA	CASSDPGTGIRSLGYGYTF	TGTGCCAGCAGTGATCCCGGGACAGGGATCCGGTCGTTGGGCTATGGCTACACCTTC
TRBV5-1	NA	TRBJ2-2	NA	CASSQSLRTGELFF	TGCGCCAGCAGCCAATCCCTGAGGACCGGGGAGCTGTTTTTT
TRBV6-5	TRBD1	TRBJ2-3	NA	CASSHRGYTQYF	TGTGCCAGCAGTCACAGGGGATATACGCAGTATTTT
TRBV12-5	NA	TRBJ2-7	NA	CASGLVELGWAYEQYF	TGTGCTAGTGGTTTGGTAGAACTGGGGTGGGCTTACGAGCAGTACTTC
TRBV9	NA	TRBJ1-2	NA	CASSRMRYGYTF	TGTGCCAGCAGCAGGATGCGCTATGGCTACACCTTC
TRBV9	NA	TRBJ1-1	NA	CASSLRGGVATEAFF	TGTGCCAGCAGCCTGCGAGGGGGGGTGGCAACTGAAGCTTTCTTT
TRBV29-1	NA	TRBJ2-3	NA	CSVESTPGSPDTQYF	TGCAGCGTTGAGAGTACACCAGGTAGTCCAGATACGCAGTATTTT
TRBV7-3	TRBD2	TRBJ2-5	NA	CASSPGLAGGWETQYF	TGTGCCAGCAGCCCTGGACTAGCGGGAGGGTGGGAGACCCAGTACTTC
TRBV5-1	TRBD1	TRBJ2-7	NA	CASSEGQALSYEQYF	TGCGCCAGCAGCGAAGGACAGGCCCTGTCCTACGAGCAGTACTTC
TRBV5-1	TRBD1	TRBJ2-1	NA	CASSLARPGQGNEQFF	TGCGCCAGCAGCTTGGCAAGACCGGGACAGGGAAATGAGCAGTTCTTC
TRBV27	NA	TRBJ1-2	NA	CASSHRANYGYTF	TGTGCCAGCAGCCACAGGGCCAACTATGGCTACACCTTC
TRBV2	TRBD1	TRBJ2-2	NA	CASVHRQGAGGELFF	TGTGCCAGCGTACACCGACAGGGGGCTGGCGGGGAGCTGTTTTTT